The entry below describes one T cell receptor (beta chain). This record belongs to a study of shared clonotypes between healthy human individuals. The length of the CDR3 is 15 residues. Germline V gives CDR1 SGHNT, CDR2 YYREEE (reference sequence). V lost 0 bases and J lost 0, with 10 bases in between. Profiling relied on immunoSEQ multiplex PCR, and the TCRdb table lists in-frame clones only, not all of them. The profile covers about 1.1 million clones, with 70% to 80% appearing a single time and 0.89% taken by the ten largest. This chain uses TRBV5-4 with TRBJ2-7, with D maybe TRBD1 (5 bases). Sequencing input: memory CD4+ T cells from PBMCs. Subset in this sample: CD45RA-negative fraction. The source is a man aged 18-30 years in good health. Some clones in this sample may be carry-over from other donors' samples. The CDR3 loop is CASSLGTLSSYEQYF. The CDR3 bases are TGTGCCAGCAGCTTGGGGACACTGAGCTCCTACGAGCAGTACTTC.